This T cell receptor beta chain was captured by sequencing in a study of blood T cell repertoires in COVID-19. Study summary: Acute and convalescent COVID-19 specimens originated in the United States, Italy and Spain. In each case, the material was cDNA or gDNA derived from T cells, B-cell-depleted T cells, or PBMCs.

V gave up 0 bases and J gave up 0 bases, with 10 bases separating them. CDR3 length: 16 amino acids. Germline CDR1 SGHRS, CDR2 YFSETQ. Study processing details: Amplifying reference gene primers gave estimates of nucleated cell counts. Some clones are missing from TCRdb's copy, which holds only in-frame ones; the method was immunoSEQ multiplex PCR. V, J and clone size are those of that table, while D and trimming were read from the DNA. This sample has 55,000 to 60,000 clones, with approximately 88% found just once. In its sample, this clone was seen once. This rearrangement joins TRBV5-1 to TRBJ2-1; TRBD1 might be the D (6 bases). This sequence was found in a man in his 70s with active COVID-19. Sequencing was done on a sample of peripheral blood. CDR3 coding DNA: TGCGCCAGCAGCTTGGGGGGGACACACTCCTACAATGAGCAGTTCTTC. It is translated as CASSLGGTHSYNEQFF.